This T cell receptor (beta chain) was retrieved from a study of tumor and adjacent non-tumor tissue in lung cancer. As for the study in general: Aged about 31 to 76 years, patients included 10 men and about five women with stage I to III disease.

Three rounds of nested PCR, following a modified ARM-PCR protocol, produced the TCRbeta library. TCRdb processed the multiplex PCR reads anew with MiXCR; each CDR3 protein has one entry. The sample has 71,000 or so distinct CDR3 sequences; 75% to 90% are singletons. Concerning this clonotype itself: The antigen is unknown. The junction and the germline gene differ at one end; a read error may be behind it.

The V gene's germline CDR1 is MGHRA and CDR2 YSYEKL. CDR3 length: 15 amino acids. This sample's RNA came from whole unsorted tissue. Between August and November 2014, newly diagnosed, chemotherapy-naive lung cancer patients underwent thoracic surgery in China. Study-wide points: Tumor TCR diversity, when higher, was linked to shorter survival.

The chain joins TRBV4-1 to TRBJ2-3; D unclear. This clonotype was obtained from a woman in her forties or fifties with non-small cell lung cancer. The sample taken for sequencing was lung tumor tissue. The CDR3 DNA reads TGCGCCAGCAGACAAGGGCTCGCTAGTACAGATACGCAGTATTTT. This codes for CASRQGLASTDTQYF.